The rows below give T cell receptor beta chains drawn from one sample of a study of OX40 agonist ivuxolimab in advanced cancers. The assay was immunoSEQ multiplex PCR, and TCRdb's table has in-frame clones only and misses some. The sample records approximately 59,000 clones, 84% being singletons. The sequencing used CD4+ or CD8+ T cells sorted from blood, collected in a trial of the OX40 agonist ivuxolimab. The source of these receptors is an adult with an advanced solid tumor such as melanoma, head and neck, liver or kidney cancer. Both conserved end residues are part of each CDR3. A D gene is named only where the DNA matches it firmly. Clone size is not always given. Where it is, it says once, few, many or a class for expanded clones.

size: many
V: TRBV18
D: .
J: TRBJ1-1
DNA: TGTGCCAGCTCCCGCGGGGGTAAAACTGAAGCTTTCTTT
CDR3: CASSRGGKTEAFF

size: .
V: TRBV5-1
D: .
J: TRBJ2-1
DNA: TGCGCCAGCAGCTTGGAAGGCACACGGGAGCAGTTCTTC
CDR3: CASSLEGTREQFF

size: .
V: TRBV30
D: .
J: TRBJ1-6
DNA: TGTGCCTGGAGCACCGCGAGGAGCTCCTATAATTCACCCCTCCACTTT
CDR3: CAWSTARSSYNSPLHF

size: .
V: TRBV2
D: .
J: TRBJ1-2
DNA: TGTGCCAGCAGGGGTTTATTACTCAACTATGGCTACACCTTC
CDR3: CASRGLLLNYGYTF

size: once
V: TRBV28
D: .
J: TRBJ2-7
DNA: TGTGCCAGCAGGCTCGGGGATTACGAGCAGTACTTC
CDR3: CASRLGDYEQYF

size: once
V: TRBV18
D: .
J: TRBJ1-2
DNA: TGTGCCAGCTCACCAGGGCAGGGCCACCGGGGCTACACCTTC
CDR3: CASSPGQGHRGYTF

size: .
V: TRBV2
D: TRBD1
J: TRBJ1-5
DNA: TGTGCCAGCAGTGGGGACAGGGGGCGGGATCAGCCCCAGCATTTT
CDR3: CASSGDRGRDQPQHF

size: .
V: TRBV7-8
D: TRBD2
J: TRBJ2-1
DNA: TGTGCCAGCAGACAGGGCCGGCTAGCGGGGAGGAGGCCCTACAATGAGCAGTTCTTC
CDR3: CASRQGRLAGRRPYNEQFF

size: .
V: TRBV30
D: TRBD2
J: TRBJ2-2
DNA: TGTGCCTGGAAAGTAGCGGGATCCAGGAACACCGGGGAGCTGTTTTTT
CDR3: CAWKVAGSRNTGELFF

size: .
V: TRBV6-6
D: .
J: TRBJ1-1
DNA: TGTGCCAGCAAAAGGGAATATAACACTGAAGCTTTCTTT
CDR3: CASKREYNTEAFF

size: .
V: TRBV28
D: .
J: TRBJ2-7
DNA: TGTGCCAGCGGACGGATCTACGAGCAGTACTTC
CDR3: CASGRIYEQYF

size: .
V: TRBV7-9
D: .
J: TRBJ2-5
DNA: TGTGCCAGCAGCTTAGCCGGGAAAGAGACCCAGTACTTC
CDR3: CASSLAGKETQYF

size: .
V: TRBV5-1
D: TRBD2
J: TRBJ2-7
DNA: TGCGCCAGCAGCTTGGGCGGGAGTGTCCGCGAGCAGTACTTC
CDR3: CASSLGGSVREQYF

size: .
V: TRBV7-2
D: TRBD1
J: TRBJ1-4
DNA: TGTGCCAGCAGCCCCGGGACAGGGGGCACTAATGAAAAACTGTTTTTT
CDR3: CASSPGTGGTNEKLFF

size: .
V: TRBV30
D: .
J: TRBJ2-3
DNA: TGTGCCTGGAACACTAGATTAGTAGATACGCAGTATTTT
CDR3: CAWNTRLVDTQYF

size: .
V: TRBV4-1
D: .
J: TRBJ2-1
DNA: TGCGCCAGCAGCCGCTTAAAATACAATGAGCAGTTCTTC
CDR3: CASSRLKYNEQFF

size: .
V: TRBV15
D: .
J: TRBJ2-5
DNA: TGTGCCACCAGCAGAGAGGACGGGGGGCCTAGAGAGACCCAGTACTTC
CDR3: CATSREDGGPRETQYF

size: .
V: TRBV5-1
D: .
J: TRBJ2-1
DNA: TGCGCCAGCAGCCTGGGTGGGAGAGCCAATGAGCAGTTCTTC
CDR3: CASSLGGRANEQFF

size: .
V: TRBV18
D: .
J: TRBJ1-1
DNA: TGTGCCAGCTCACCACAGGACGGCTCTGAAGCTTTCTTT
CDR3: CASSPQDGSEAFF

size: .
V: TRBV21-1
D: .
J: TRBJ2-7
DNA: TGTGCCAGCAAGGGACAGGGGTGCTACGAGCAGTACTTC
CDR3: CASKGQGCYEQYF

size: .
V: TRBV2
D: .
J: TRBJ2-5
DNA: TGTGCCAGCAACCTCCTGGGGGCGGAGACCCAGTACTTC
CDR3: CASNLLGAETQYF

size: .
V: TRBV5-6
D: .
J: TRBJ2-7
DNA: TGTGCCAGCAGTAACAGACACTACGAGCAGTACTTC
CDR3: CASSNRHYEQYF

size: .
V: TRBV6-1
D: .
J: TRBJ1-1
DNA: TGTGCCAGCAAACGGACCACTGAAGCTTTCTTT
CDR3: CASKRTTEAFF

size: .
V: TRBV7-3
D: .
J: TRBJ2-3
DNA: TGTGCCAGCAGCGCCAACCCTACAGATACGCAGTATTTT
CDR3: CASSANPTDTQYF

size: few
V: TRBV9
D: .
J: TRBJ1-3
DNA: TGTGCCAGCAGCGTAGTTCCAGGAGACTCTGGAAACACCATATATTTT
CDR3: CASSVVPGDSGNTIYF

size: .
V: TRBV5-1
D: .
J: TRBJ1-1
DNA: TGCGCCAGCAGCTTTCAGGAGAACACTGAAGCTTTCTTT
CDR3: CASSFQENTEAFF

size: .
V: TRBV29-1
D: TRBD1
J: TRBJ2-5
DNA: TGCAGCGTTGGGCAGGGGGCAGAGACCCAGTACTTC
CDR3: CSVGQGAETQYF

size: .
V: TRBV5-4
D: TRBD2
J: TRBJ2-1
DNA: TGTGCCAGCAGCGCTACTAGCGGGGGGCAGAAATACAATGAGCAGTTCTTC
CDR3: CASSATSGGQKYNEQFF

size: .
V: TRBV10-3
D: .
J: TRBJ1-1
DNA: TGTGCCATCGGAAACACAGGAGTGAACACTGAAGCTTTCTTT
CDR3: CAIGNTGVNTEAFF

size: .
V: TRBV4-1
D: TRBD1
J: TRBJ2-7
DNA: TGCGCCAGCAGCCAAGGGGGCAGGGGGCCCTACGAGCAGTACTTC
CDR3: CASSQGGRGPYEQYF

size: .
V: TRBV19
D: .
J: TRBJ1-5
DNA: TGTGCCAGTAGTATAGTTGCCTTTCAGCCCCAGCATTTT
CDR3: CASSIVAFQPQHF

size: .
V: TRBV19
D: TRBD1
J: TRBJ2-7
DNA: TGTGCCAGTAGTATTGCCGGGACAGGGGACGAGCAGTACTTC
CDR3: CASSIAGTGDEQYF

size: .
V: TRBV7-2
D: TRBD2
J: TRBJ2-1
DNA: TGTGCCAGCAGCGGGGATAGCGGGAGGGCGAATGAGCAGTTCTTC
CDR3: CASSGDSGRANEQFF

size: .
V: TRBV4-1
D: TRBD2
J: TRBJ2-7
DNA: TGCGCCAGCAGCCAAGCACCGGCGGGAGGTTACGAGCAGTACTTC
CDR3: CASSQAPAGGYEQYF

size: few
V: TRBV28
D: .
J: TRBJ2-5
DNA: TGTGCCAGCAGTTCCCCCCGAGGGTTTATGGAGACCCAGTACTTC
CDR3: CASSSPRGFMETQYF

size: .
V: TRBV15
D: .
J: TRBJ1-3
DNA: TGTGCCACCAGCAGAGACCTGGCTGGTCCTGGAAACACCATATATTTT
CDR3: CATSRDLAGPGNTIYF

size: .
V: TRBV30
D: .
J: TRBJ1-6
DNA: TGTGCCTGGAGTCTCTTCTCTAATTCACCCCTCCACTTT
CDR3: CAWSLFSNSPLHF

size: .
V: TRBV18
D: TRBD1
J: TRBJ2-7
DNA: TGTGCCAGCTCACCACAGGGGGCCAGCTACGAGCAGTACTTC
CDR3: CASSPQGASYEQYF

size: .
V: TRBV7-9
D: .
J: TRBJ1-1
DNA: TGTGCCAGCAGCTTATTCGAGGGAACTGAAGCTTTCTTT
CDR3: CASSLFEGTEAFF

size: .
V: TRBV28
D: .
J: TRBJ1-2
DNA: TGTGCCAGCAGCCGGGACACTATCTATGGCTACACCTTC
CDR3: CASSRDTIYGYTF

size: .
V: TRBV30
D: .
J: TRBJ1-2
DNA: TGTGCCTGGAGTCTTACAGGGAATTATGGCTACACCTTC
CDR3: CAWSLTGNYGYTF

size: few
V: TRBV7-9
D: .
J: TRBJ2-5
DNA: TGTGCCAGCAGCTTAGCCGCAGGGGAAGAGACCCAGTACTTC
CDR3: CASSLAAGEETQYF

size: .
V: TRBV7-9
D: TRBD2
J: TRBJ2-3
DNA: TGTGCCAGCAGCTCAAATCCAGCGGGGAACGGAGATACGCAGTATTTT
CDR3: CASSSNPAGNGDTQYF

size: .
V: TRBV18
D: TRBD1
J: TRBJ1-1
DNA: TGTGCCAGCTCAAGACAGGGGGTTAGAACTGAAGCTTTCTTT
CDR3: CASSRQGVRTEAFF

size: .
V: TRBV18
D: .
J: TRBJ1-4
DNA: TGTGCCAGCTCACCGGAAAGGTTGACTAATGAAAAACTGTTTTTT
CDR3: CASSPERLTNEKLFF

size: .
V: TRBV4-2
D: .
J: TRBJ2-5
DNA: TGTGCCAGCAGCCAAGATCTTAGTTTCCAAGAGACCCAGTACTTC
CDR3: CASSQDLSFQETQYF

size: .
V: TRBV7-9
D: .
J: TRBJ2-3
DNA: TGTGCCAGCAGCTTTTTACGGACATCCACAGATACGCAGTATTTT
CDR3: CASSFLRTSTDTQYF

size: .
V: TRBV2
D: .
J: TRBJ1-6
DNA: TGTGCCAGCAGTGAAGGGATGGGGCCTACTAATTCACCCCTCCACTTT
CDR3: CASSEGMGPTNSPLHF